A few counts support the clone carrying this TCR beta chain. This specimen belongs to a study of control samples from healthy donors and cancer patients. Trimming took off 2 bases at V and 1 base at J, with 6 bases between the two ends. This CDR3 region has 15 residues. Looked up from germline, CDR1 is MNHNS and CDR2 is SASEGT. This table comes from immunoSEQ multiplex PCR, and its TCRdb copy is limited to in-frame clones, with some not included. The sample yields more than 150,000 clones, 92% seen once. V and J are TRBV6-1 and TRBJ2-6; maybe TRBD1 (6 bases). Sample: blood. This TCR was recovered from a woman in her twenties or thirties in good health. The CDR3 DNA is TGTGCCAGCAGTGAACAGGGGTCTGGGGCCAACGTCCTGACTTTC. Encoded protein: CASSEQGSGANVLTF.